Listed here are 8 T cell receptor beta chains from one sample, sequenced in a study of OX40 agonist ivuxolimab in advanced cancers. The method was the immunoSEQ multiplex PCR assay. TCRdb took this table from immuneACCESS and kept in-frame rearrangements with V and J called. Such tables lack part of the clones; where checked against another copy, unresolved V genes explain under half of the gap, and the rest is unexplained. The sample yields 60,000 to 90,000 clones; roughly 81% were counted once. The top ten hold less than 5.5% of the sample. Material: CD4+ or CD8+ T cells sorted from blood, obtained in a trial of the OX40 agonist ivuxolimab. The receptors derive from an adult with an advanced solid tumor such as melanoma, head and neck, liver or kidney cancer.

This clone was seen just once. This chain uses TRBV19 with TRBJ1-5; D ambiguous. Between the trimmed V and J ends, which lost 7 bases and 3 bases, there was a span of 22 bases. This CDR3 region has 17 residues. Germline-derived CDR1 and CDR2 are LNHDA and SQIVND (reference sequence). CDR3 coding DNA: TGTGCCAGTAACCCTCACGGGGTGCTGTACGACAATCAGCCCCAGCATTTT. Translated: CASNPHGVLYDNQPQHF.

This sequence joins TRBV11-3 and TRBJ1-1, with D unclear. This CDR3 is built from 13 residues. Per germline, CDR1 SGHNT and CDR2 YENEEA. V was clipped by 2 bases and J by 0 bases, with 4 bases between them. CDR3 nucleotide sequence: TGTGCCAGCAGCTTAAGTGTGAACACTGAAGCTTTCTTT. This gives the protein CASSLSVNTEAFF.

V gene TRBV28 combines with J gene TRBJ1-1; the D is unclear. The CDR3 has 12 residues. Trimming shortened V by 3 bases and J by 3 bases, and 5 bases separated the two germline ends. Germline V gene lookup returns CDR1 MDHEN and CDR2 SYDVKM. The CDR3 bases are TGTGCCAGCAGTTTGGAGGACACTGAAGCTTTCTTT. Amino acid sequence: CASSLEDTEAFF. The full variable domain, with the rest looked up from reference TRBV28 and TRBJ1-1, is DVKVTQSSRYLVKRTGEKVFLECVQDMDHENMFWYRQDPGLGLRLIYFSYDVKMKEKGDIPEGYSVSREKKERFSLILESASTNQTSMYLCASSLEDTEAFFGQGTRLTVV.

The J gene is TRBJ1-2, the V gene TRBV5-4; 7 bases line up with TRBD1. Germline V gene lookup returns CDR1 SGHNT and CDR2 YYREEE (reference sequence). Germline trimming cut 4 bases from V and 8 bases from J; bases unmatched to any gene: 11. The CDR3 consists of 14 residues. CDR3: CASSGSDRVSGYTF. The CDR3 DNA reads as TGTGCCAGCAGCGGGTCAGACAGGGTGTCCGGCTACACCTTC.

This chain links TRBV6-1 with TRBJ2-7; 8 bases match TRBD2. Trimming took 5 bases from V and 7 from J; bases not matched to a gene: 10. The CDR3 is 14 residues long. Germline V gene data show CDR1 as MNHNS and CDR2 as SASEGT. The CDR3 loop reads CASSRGGRALEQYF. The CDR3 DNA follows: TGTGCCAGCAGTCGGGGGGGGAGGGCCTTAGAGCAGTACTTC.

J is TRBJ1-2 and V is TRBV9; D possibly corresponds to TRBD1 (5 bases). V was clipped by 4 bases and J by 4 bases, with 26 bases between them. This CDR3 is 18 amino acids long. Germline assignment: CDR1 SGDLS and CDR2 YYNGEE. The CDR3 region is CASSSSLSRGFSSYGYTF. The DNA for the CDR3 is TGTGCCAGCAGCTCATCATTATCACGGGGGTTCTCTAGCTATGGCTACACCTTC.

The chain has TRBV7-9 and TRBJ1-2; TRBD1 might be the D (5 bases). V was cut by 0 bases and J by 0 bases, with 14 bases left in between. CDR1 is SEHNR, CDR2 FQNEAQ, per germline (reference sequence). CDR3 length: 17 amino acids. In nucleotides, the CDR3 is TGTGCCAGCAGCTTAGCACCCCAAGGGGCGCCTAACTATGGCTACACCTTC. As protein: CASSLAPQGAPNYGYTF.

This rearrangement joins TRBV7-6 to TRBJ2-7, with D possibly matching TRBD2 (6 bases). The CDR3 length is 16 residues. CDR1 and CDR2 from the germline V gene are SGHVS and FNYEAQ. The germline V and J ends were trimmed by 5 bases and 5 bases, with 22 bases remaining between them. The CDR3 DNA is TGTGCCAGCAGCCAGGACTACCCGGGAGCAGGCCACGAGCAGTACTTC. It translates to CASSQDYPGAGHEQYF. The full variable domain, in which reference TRBV7-6 and TRBJ2-7 provide the parts outside the CDR3, is GAGVSQSPRYKVTKRGQDVALRCDPISGHVSLYWYRQALGQGPEFLTYFNYEAQQDKSGLPNDRFSAERPEGSISTLTIQRTEQRDSAMYRCASSQDYPGAGHEQYFGPGTRLTVT.